This TCR beta chain was found in a study of PD-L1 blockade in urothelial cancer. Study-wide background: There were a median of around 140,000 T cells in blood samples.

The method was immunoSEQ multiplex PCR; TCRdb's version includes in-frame clones alone and lacks a portion of them. The data hold tens of thousands of clones, with 82% observed a single time. Time point defined: pretreatment peripheral blood. V lost 2 bases, J lost 5 bases, and 9 bases lay in between. The germline V gene has CDR1 SNHLY and CDR2 FYNNEI. This CDR3 is built from 13 residues. The rearrangement links TRBV2 to TRBJ1-1; D is ambiguous. This TCR came from a man aged 55 to 69 with urothelial cancer. Sample: PBMCs, taken around atezolizumab (anti-PD-L1) treatment. CDR3 sequence reads: CASSERAVTEAFF. The CDR3 DNA reads as TGTGCCAGCAGTGAAAGAGCGGTAACTGAAGCTTTCTTT.